Below, one T cell receptor (beta chain) is given with its context. Antigen unknown. The CDR3 has 15 amino acids. The V gene lost 0 bases and the J gene lost 4 bases, with 12 bases spanning the gap. Germline V gene sequence: CDR1 SGHDN, CDR2 FVKESK. The sample belongs to a study of cytomegalovirus exposure and HLA in healthy donors. PCR amplification relied on 60 Vbeta primers (plus 13 Jbeta primers). Libraries were prepared by immunoSEQ multiplex PCR; TCRdb keeps only in-frame clonotypes and omits some of them. The sample lists 150,000 to 160,000 clones, roughly 82% occurring once. Findings and caveats of the study: A later examination showed that TCR association rates differed by HLA locus, with DRB1 most and HLA-C fewest. A previous analysis found most TCR beta V segments productive roughly 87% or roughly 30% of the time. One later analysis reportedly identified an Asian-associated ancestry cluster that showed fewer N-insertions than the roughly 720-donor mean. The study dropped some indistinguishable V segments, TRBV6-2 and TRBV6-3 among them.

The genes are TRBV14 and TRBJ1-1; D unresolved. Specimen: PBMCs. This receptor was taken from a woman between 45 and 60 years old in good health and CMV-seropositive. In DNA, the CDR3 is TGTGCCAGCAGCCAAGATTCCCGGGAACGCACTGAAGCTTTCTTT. Its protein product is CASSQDSRERTEAFF.